The 10 T cell receptor beta chains listed next were all sequenced from one sample in a study of identical twins. TCRdb processed the 5' RACE reads anew with MiXCR; each CDR3 protein has one entry. The table shows around 960,000 distinct CDR3 sequences, with about 12% occurring only once. These sequences were also reported in another study, on yellow fever vaccine responses in identical twins.

The sequenced sample was PBMCs. The receptors derive from a woman between 18 and 29 years old in good health.

This clonotype was counted between two and nine times. This rearrangement joins TRBV25-1 to TRBJ1-5, with D uncertain. The CDR3 length is 14 residues. V dropped 7 bases and J dropped 2 bases, with 12 bases sitting between them. Germline CDR1 and CDR2: MGHDK and SYGVNS. Here the CDR3 reads CASKGDYGNQPQHF. The CDR3 coding sequence is TGTGCCAGCAAGGGCGATTACGGCAATCAGCCCCAGCATTTT.

This clonotype was observed a few times. The chain recombines TRBV13 with TRBJ2-7; D remains unclear. The ends were cut back, 0 bases at V and 2 bases at J, with 32 bases in the middle. CDR1 is PRHDT, CDR2 FYEKMQ, per germline (reference sequence). CDR3 length: 22 amino acids. The CDR3 loop is CASSLGHGIIPFPSLETYEQYV. CDR3 bases: TGTGCCAGCAGCTTAGGCCATGGCATAATTCCCTTTCCGTCCCTCGAAACCTACGAGCAGTACGTC.

The rearrangement links TRBV2 to TRBJ1-5; TRBD1 aligns across 9 bases. This CDR3 spans 16 amino acids. In germline, CDR1 is SNHLY, CDR2 FYNNEI. After removal of 3 bases from V and 9 bases from J, the junction contained 12 bases not matched to a gene. The CDR3 DNA is TGTGCCAGCAGTGATTTTGGGACAGGGTCCCCCATGCCCCAGCATTTT. Its translation: CASSDFGTGSPMPQHF.

This clonotype has ten or more counts. This chain links TRBV29-1 with TRBJ2-3; no firm D call. CDR1 is SQVTM and CDR2 is ANQGSEA in the germline V gene. The CDR3 totals 15 residues. V lost 2 bases to trimming and J lost 3 bases, with 15 bases between them. The CDR3 reads CSVERPSLGTDTQYF. The CDR3 bases are TGCAGCGTTGAACGGCCTTCCCTTGGTACAGATACGCAGTATTTT.

V gene TRBV6-1 combines with J gene TRBJ2-1; D is unresolved. The germline CDR1 and CDR2 sequences are MNHNS and SASEGT. The CDR3 contains 15 residues. The ends were cut back, 6 bases at V and 0 bases at J, with 12 bases in the middle. The CDR3 sequence: CASRRTPGSYNEQFF. The CDR3 DNA reads TGTGCCAGCAGACGAACCCCTGGCTCCTACAATGAGCAGTTCTTC.

This clonotype appeared many times. This sequence joins TRBV11-2 and TRBJ2-7; D is uncertain. Germline CDR1 reads SGHAT; CDR2 reads FQNNGV. Trimming removed 3 bases at V and 3 bases at J, with 9 bases between. The CDR3 sequence is 13 residues long. The CDR3 DNA is TGTGCCAGCAGCTTGGGTGGTCACTACGAGCAGTACGTC. It codes for CASSLGGHYEQYV.

This clonotype was seen ten or more times. In DNA form, the CDR3 reads TGTGCCAGCAGTTTTGGAGTTGCTAAAAACATTCAGTACTTC. Protein sequence: CASSFGVAKNIQYF. V usage is TRBV12-3 or TRBV12-4 and J usage is TRBJ2-4; D call uncertain. The CDR3 contains 14 residues. Trimming removed 3 bases from V and 4 bases from J, with 10 bases in between.

This sequence joins TRBV7-9 and TRBJ2-1; D tentatively reads TRBD1 or TRBD2 (5 bases each). Trimming took 5 bases from V and 6 from J, leaving 17 bases between them. Germline V lookup: CDR1 SEHNR, CDR2 FQNEAQ (reference sequence). CDR3 length equals 15 residues. The CDR3 DNA reads as TGTGCCAGCAGCCGAGCAGGGAGATTGATCAATGAGCAGTTCTTC. The encoded protein is CASSRAGRLINEQFF.

In this sample, this clonotype turned up many times. The chain recombines TRBV28 with TRBJ2-2; maybe TRBD2 (5 bases). The CDR3 sequence is 15 residues long. The germline V gene has CDR1 MDHEN and CDR2 SYDVKM. V shed 8 bases and J shed 5 bases, with 18 bases lying between them. CDR3 residues: CASQGGSSGTGELFF. The CDR3 DNA sequence: TGTGCCAGCCAAGGCGGCAGTTCGGGAACCGGGGAGCTGTTTTTT.

The chain has TRBV5-1 and TRBJ2-1; D is undetermined. The CDR3 is 13 residues long. CDR1 and CDR2 from the germline V gene are SGHRS and YFSETQ. V was clipped by 5 bases and J by 4 bases, with 10 bases between them. The DNA of the CDR3 is TGCGCCAGCAGAATCTACCCGTACAATGAGCAGTTCTTC. Translating gives CASRIYPYNEQFF.